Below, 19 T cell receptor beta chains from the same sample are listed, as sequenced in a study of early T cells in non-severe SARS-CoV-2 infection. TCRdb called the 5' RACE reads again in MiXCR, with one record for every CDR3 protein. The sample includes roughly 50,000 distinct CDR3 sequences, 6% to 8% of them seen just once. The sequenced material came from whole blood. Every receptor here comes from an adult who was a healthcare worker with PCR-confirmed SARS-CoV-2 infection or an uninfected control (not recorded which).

CDR3 sequence: CASSEWQARNTEAFF. CDR3 DNA sequence: TGTGCCAGCAGTGAGTGGCAGGCTAGGAACACTGAAGCTTTCTTT. The chain is built from TRBV2 and TRBJ1-1, with unresolved D. The ends were cut back, 3 bases at V and 1 base at J, with 12 bases in the middle. Germline CDR1 reads SNHLY; CDR2 reads FYNNEI. CDR3 length: 15 residues. The variable domain in full, completed from reference TRBV2 and TRBJ1-1, reads EPEVTQTPSHQVTQMGQEVILRCVPISNHLYFYWYRQILGQKVEFLVSFYNNEISEKSEIFDDQFSVERPDGSNFTLKIRSTKLEDSAMYFCASSEWQARNTEAFFGQGTRLTVV.

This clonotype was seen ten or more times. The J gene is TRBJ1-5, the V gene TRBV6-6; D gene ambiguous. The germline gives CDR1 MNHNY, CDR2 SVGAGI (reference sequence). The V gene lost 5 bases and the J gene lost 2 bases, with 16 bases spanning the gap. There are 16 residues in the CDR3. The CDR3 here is CASSAQDVSRNQPQHF. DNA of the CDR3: TGTGCCAGCAGTGCCCAGGACGTCAGTCGCAATCAGCCCCAGCATTTT.

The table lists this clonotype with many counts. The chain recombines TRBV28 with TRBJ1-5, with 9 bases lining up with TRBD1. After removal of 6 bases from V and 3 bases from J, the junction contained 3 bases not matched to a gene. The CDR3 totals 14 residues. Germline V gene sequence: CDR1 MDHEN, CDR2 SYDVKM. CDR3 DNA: TGTGCCAGCAGAAGACAGGGGGTCAATCAGCCCCAGCATTTT. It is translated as CASRRQGVNQPQHF. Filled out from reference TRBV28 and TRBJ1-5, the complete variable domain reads DVKVTQSSRYLVKRTGEKVFLECVQDMDHENMFWYRQDPGLGLRLIYFSYDVKMKEKGDIPEGYSVSREKKERFSLILESASTNQTSMYLCASRRQGVNQPQHFGDGTRLSIL.

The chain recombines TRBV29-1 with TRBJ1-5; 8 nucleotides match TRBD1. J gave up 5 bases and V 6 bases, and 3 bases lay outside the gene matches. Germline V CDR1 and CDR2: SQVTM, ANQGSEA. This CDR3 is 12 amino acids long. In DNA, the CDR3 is TGCAGCGTCGCGACAGGGGATCAGCCCCAGCATTTT. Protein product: CSVATGDQPQHF.

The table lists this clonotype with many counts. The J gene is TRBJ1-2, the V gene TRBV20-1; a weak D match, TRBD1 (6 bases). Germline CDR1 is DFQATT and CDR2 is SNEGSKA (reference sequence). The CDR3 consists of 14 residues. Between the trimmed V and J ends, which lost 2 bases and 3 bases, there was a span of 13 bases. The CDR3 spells CSARKPGQYYGYTF. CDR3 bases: TGCAGTGCTAGAAAGCCCGGACAGTACTATGGCTACACCTTC.

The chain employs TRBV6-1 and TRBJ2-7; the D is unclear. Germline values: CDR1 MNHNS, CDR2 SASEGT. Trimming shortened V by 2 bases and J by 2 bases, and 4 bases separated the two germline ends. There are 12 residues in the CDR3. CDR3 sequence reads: CASSEPPYEQYF. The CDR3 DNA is TGTGCCAGCAGTGAACCTCCCTACGAGCAGTACTTC.

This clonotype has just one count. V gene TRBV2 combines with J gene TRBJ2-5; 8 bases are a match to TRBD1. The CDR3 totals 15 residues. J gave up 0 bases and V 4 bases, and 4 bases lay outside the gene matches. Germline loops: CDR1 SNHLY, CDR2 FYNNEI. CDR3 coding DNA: TGTGCCAGCAGTGGGGACAGGCACAACCAAGAGACCCAGTACTTC. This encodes CASSGDRHNQETQYF. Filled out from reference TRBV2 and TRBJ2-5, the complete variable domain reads EPEVTQTPSHQVTQMGQEVILRCVPISNHLYFYWYRQILGQKVEFLVSFYNNEISEKSEIFDDQFSVERPDGSNFTLKIRSTKLEDSAMYFCASSGDRHNQETQYFGPGTRLLVL.

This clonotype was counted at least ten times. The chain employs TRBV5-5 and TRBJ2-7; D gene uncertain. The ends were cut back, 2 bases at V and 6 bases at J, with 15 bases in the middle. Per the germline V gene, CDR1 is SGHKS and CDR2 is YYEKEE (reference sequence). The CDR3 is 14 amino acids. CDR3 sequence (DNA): TGTGCCAGCAGCTTCGCTACCTCGATATCCGAGCAGTACTTC. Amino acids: CASSFATSISEQYF.

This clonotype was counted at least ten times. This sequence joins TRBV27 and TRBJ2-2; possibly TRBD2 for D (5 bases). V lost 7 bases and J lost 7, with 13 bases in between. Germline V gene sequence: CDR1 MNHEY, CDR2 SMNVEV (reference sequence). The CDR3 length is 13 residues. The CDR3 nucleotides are TGTGCCAGCACCTTACTAGGAGGCGGGGAGCTGTTTTTT. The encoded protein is CASTLLGGGELFF.

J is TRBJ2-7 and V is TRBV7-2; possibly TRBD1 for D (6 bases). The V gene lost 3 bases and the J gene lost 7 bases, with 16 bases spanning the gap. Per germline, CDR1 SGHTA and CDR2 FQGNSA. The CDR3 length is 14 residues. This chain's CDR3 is CASSFMWQGMEQYF. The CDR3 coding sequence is TGTGCCAGCAGCTTTATGTGGCAGGGGATGGAGCAGTACTTC.

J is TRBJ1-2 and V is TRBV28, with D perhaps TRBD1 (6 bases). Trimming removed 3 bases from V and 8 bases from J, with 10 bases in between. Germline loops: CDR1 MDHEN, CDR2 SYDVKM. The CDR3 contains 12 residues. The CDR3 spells CASSFGGRGYTF. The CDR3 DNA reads TGTGCCAGCAGTTTCGGGGGGCGAGGCTACACCTTC.

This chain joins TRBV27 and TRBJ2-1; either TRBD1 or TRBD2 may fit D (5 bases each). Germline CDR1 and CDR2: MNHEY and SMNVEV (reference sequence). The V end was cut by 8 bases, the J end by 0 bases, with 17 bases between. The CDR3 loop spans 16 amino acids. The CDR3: CASLWTGTHSYNEQFF. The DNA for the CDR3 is TGTGCCAGCCTTTGGACGGGGACCCACTCCTACAATGAGCAGTTCTTC.

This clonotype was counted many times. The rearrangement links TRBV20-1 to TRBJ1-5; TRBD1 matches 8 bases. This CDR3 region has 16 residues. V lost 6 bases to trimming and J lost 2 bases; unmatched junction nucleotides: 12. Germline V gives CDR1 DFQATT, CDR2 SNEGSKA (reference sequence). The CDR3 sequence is CSAVTGGRSRNQPQHF. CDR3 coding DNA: TGCAGTGCCGTAACAGGGGGAAGGTCTCGCAATCAGCCCCAGCATTTT.

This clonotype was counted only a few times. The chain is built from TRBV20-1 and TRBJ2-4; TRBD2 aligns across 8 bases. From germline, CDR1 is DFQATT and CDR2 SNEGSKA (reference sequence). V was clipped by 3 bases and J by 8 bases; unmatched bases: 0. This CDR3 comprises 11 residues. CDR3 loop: CSASGGDIQYF. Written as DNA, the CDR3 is TGCAGTGCTAGCGGGGGGGACATTCAGTACTTC.

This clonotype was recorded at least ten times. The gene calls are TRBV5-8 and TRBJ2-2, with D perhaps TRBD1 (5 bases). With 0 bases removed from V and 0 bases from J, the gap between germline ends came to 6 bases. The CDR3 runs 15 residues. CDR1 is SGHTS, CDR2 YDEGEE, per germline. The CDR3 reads CASSLEGTNTGELFF. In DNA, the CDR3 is TGTGCCAGCAGCTTGGAGGGGACGAACACCGGGGAGCTGTTTTTT.

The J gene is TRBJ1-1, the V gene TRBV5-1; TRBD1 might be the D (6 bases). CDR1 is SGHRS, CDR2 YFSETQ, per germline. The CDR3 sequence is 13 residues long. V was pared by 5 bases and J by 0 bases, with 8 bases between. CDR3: CASSDRMNTEAFF. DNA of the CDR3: TGCGCCAGCAGTGACAGGATGAACACTGAAGCTTTCTTT.

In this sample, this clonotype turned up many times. The CDR3 loop reads CASSYSPPGQGRRGELFF. CDR3 bases: TGTGCCAGCAGTTACTCCCCTCCGGGACAGGGTAGGAGAGGGGAGCTGTTTTTT. The chain joins TRBV6-5 to TRBJ2-2; TRBD1 aligns across 9 bases. J gave up 8 bases and V 0 bases, and 13 bases lay outside the gene matches. CDR1 and CDR2 (germline): MNHEY, SVGAGI. The CDR3 covers 18 residues.

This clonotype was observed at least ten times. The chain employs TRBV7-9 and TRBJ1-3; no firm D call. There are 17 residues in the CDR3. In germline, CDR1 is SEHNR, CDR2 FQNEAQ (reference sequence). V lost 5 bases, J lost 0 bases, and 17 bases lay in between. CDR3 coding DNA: TGTGCCAGCAGCCCGTCGCCCCAAATTCGCTCTGGAAACACCATATATTTT. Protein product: CASSPSPQIRSGNTIYF.

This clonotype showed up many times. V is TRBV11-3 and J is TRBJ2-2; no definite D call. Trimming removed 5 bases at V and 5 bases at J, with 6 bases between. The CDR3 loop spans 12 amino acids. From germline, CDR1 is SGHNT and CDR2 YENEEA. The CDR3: CASSPGTGELFF. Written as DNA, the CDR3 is TGTGCCAGCAGCCCCGGGACCGGGGAGCTGTTTTTT.